This T cell receptor (beta chain) was sequenced for a study of graft-versus-host responses after intestinal transplantation. Background on the study: Each of the recipients got a multivisceral, liver-intestinal, or isolated intestinal transplant. Every recipient underwent anti-thymocyte globulin induction, then tacrolimus and steroids for roughly 3 years.

Study-level findings and limits: Early post-transplant declines in HvG were associated with peak levels of circulating GvH clones.

The method was immunoSEQ multiplex PCR; TCRdb's version includes in-frame clones alone and lacks a portion of them. The profile shows tens of thousands of clones, 91% of them singletons. This CDR3 has 18 amino acids. Germline V lookup: CDR1 ENHRY, CDR2 SYGVKD. The germline V and J ends were trimmed by 0 bases and 4 bases, with 18 bases remaining between them. About this clone itself: The antigen is not known.

The sample was unstimulated CD4+ T cells sorted from spleen or lymph node cells, taken before intestinal transplant. The clonotype was recovered from a human donor who received an intestinal transplant. The chain is built from TRBV10-3 and TRBJ2-2; D possibly corresponds to TRBD1 (7 bases). The CDR3 DNA sequence: TGTGCCATCAGTGAGTCCGGGGGATGGAAGGGGGCCACCGGGGAGCTGTTTTTT. This gives the protein CAISESGGWKGATGELFF.